Detailed here is one T cell receptor beta chain. These data come from a study of technical replicates of blood from a handful of donors. CDR3 length: 13 residues. Trimming left V 2 bases short and J 2 bases short, with 7 bases between. From germline, CDR1 is MNHEY and CDR2 SVGAGI. Profiled with immunoSEQ multiplex PCR; TCRdb holds only in-frame clones, not every one. The sample holds tens of thousands of clones, just over 95% seen once. What was sequenced was T cells isolated from PBMCs. The chain recombines TRBV6-5 with TRBJ2-7, with D uncertain. The source is a human donor in good health. Here the CDR3 reads CASSYQAPYEQYF. In DNA, the CDR3 is TGTGCCAGCAGTTACCAAGCTCCCTACGAGCAGTACTTC.